Here is one T cell receptor (beta chain) with its context. V was cut by 0 bases and J by 7 bases, with 7 bases left in between. The germline V gene has CDR1 SNHLY and CDR2 FYNNEI. This CDR3 has 13 amino acids. Libraries were prepared by immunoSEQ multiplex PCR; TCRdb keeps only in-frame clonotypes and omits some of them. This sample carries approximately 90,000 clones, just over 90% of them seen once, and the ten largest clones take roughly 1.5%. This sample was included in a study of control samples from healthy donors and cancer patients. The chain carries TRBV2 and TRBJ1-5; D gene uncertain. This TCR was sampled from a woman in her twenties or thirties in good health. The specimen sequenced was blood. In DNA, the CDR3 is TGTGCCAGCAGTGAAGCGCTGAGACAGCCCCAGCATTTT. This sequence encodes CASSEALRQPQHF.